This record covers a single TCR beta chain. A sample-barcoded 5' primer and a J-beta primer mix were used in a second PCR of about 7 to 12 cycles. TCRdb reprocessed the 5' RACE reads with MiXCR, giving one entry per CDR3 protein. The table shows almost 1 million distinct CDR3 sequences, with approximately 50% occurring only once. The sample comes from a study of blood T cells in healthy people across ages. V shed 1 base and J shed 2 bases, with 7 bases lying between them. This CDR3 spans 14 amino acids. Per the germline V gene, CDR1 is SGHTA and CDR2 is FQGNSA. Specimen: blood. This sequence joins TRBV7-2 and TRBJ2-3; D uncertain. The TCR comes from a woman aged 55-69 years in good health. The CDR3: CASSLGRFTDTQYF. The CDR3 nucleotides read TGTGCCAGCAGCTTAGGTCGCTTCACAGATACGCAGTATTTT.